This TCR beta chain was sequenced for a study of cytomegalovirus exposure and HLA in healthy donors. General study results and limits: Reported results showed that the classifier diagnosed cytomegalovirus status with high specificity and sensitivity. The study found most TCR sequences rare, yet found some public TCRs in many donors.

Data came from immunoSEQ multiplex PCR; TCRdb stores just in-frame clones and leaves some out. The repertoire holds roughly 200,000 clones, with about four fifths as singletons. Only a few counts were recorded for this clone. What it binds is unknown. Germline V lookup: CDR1 LNHDA, CDR2 SQIVND (reference sequence). The CDR3 loop spans 12 amino acids. The V gene lost 8 bases and the J gene lost 4 bases, with 12 bases spanning the gap. The rearrangement links TRBV19 to TRBJ2-7, with TRBD1 as a possible D gene (6 bases). The sequencing input was PBMCs. This receptor was obtained from a woman under 30 in good health and CMV-seropositive. The CDR3 nucleotides read TGTGCCAGTGGCACCGGACAGTACGAGCAGTACTTC. The encoded protein is CASGTGQYEQYF.